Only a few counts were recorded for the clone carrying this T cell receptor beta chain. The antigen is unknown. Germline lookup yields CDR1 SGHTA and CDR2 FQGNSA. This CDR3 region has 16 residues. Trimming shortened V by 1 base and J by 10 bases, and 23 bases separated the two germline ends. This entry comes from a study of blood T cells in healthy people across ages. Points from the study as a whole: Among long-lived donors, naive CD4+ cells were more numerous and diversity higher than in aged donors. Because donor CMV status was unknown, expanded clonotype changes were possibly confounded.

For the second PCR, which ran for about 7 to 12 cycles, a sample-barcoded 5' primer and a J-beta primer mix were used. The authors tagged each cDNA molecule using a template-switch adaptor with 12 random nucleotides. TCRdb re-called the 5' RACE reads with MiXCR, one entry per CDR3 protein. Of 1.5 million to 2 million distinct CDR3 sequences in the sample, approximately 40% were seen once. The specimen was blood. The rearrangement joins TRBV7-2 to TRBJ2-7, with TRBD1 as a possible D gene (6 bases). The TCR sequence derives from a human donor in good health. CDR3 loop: CASSLGGTPGEGTQYF. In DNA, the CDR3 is TGTGCCAGCAGCTTAGGTGGGACACCTGGGGAAGGAACCCAGTACTTC. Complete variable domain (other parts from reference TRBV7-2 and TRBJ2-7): GAGVSQSPSNKVTEKGKDVELRCDPISGHTALYWYRQSLGQGLEFLIYFQGNSAPDKSGLPSDRFSAERTGGSVSTLTIQRTQQEDSAVYLCASSLGGTPGEGTQYFGPGTRLTVT.